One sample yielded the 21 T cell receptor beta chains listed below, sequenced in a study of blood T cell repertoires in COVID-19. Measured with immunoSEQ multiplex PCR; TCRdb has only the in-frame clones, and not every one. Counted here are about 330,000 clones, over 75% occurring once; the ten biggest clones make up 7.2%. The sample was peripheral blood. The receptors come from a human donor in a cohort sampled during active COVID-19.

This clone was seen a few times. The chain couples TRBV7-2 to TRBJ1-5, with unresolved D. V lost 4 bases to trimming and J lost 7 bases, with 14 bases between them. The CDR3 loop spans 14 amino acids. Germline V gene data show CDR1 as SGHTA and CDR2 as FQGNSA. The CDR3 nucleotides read TGTGCCAGCAGCTCGGGATGGGGTAGCCAGCCCCAGCATTTT. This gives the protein CASSSGWGSQPQHF.

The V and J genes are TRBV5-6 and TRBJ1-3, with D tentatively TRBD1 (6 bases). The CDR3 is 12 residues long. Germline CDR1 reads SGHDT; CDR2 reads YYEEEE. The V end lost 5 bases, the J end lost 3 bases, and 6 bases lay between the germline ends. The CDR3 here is CASRTGGNTIYF. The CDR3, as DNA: TGTGCCAGCAGGACAGGTGGAAACACCATATATTTT.

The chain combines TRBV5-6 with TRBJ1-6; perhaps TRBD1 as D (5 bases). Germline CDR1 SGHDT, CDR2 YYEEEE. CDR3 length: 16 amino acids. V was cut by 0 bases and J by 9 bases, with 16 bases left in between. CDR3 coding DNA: TGTGCCAGCAGCTTGGAAGTCAAGAAGGGGCGTTCACCCCTCCACTTT. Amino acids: CASSLEVKKGRSPLHF.

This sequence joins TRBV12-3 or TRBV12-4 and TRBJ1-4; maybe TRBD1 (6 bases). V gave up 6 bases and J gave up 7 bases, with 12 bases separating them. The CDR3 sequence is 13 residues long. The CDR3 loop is CASRYRVPEKLFF. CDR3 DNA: TGTGCCAGCAGATACAGGGTACCTGAAAAACTGTTTTTT.

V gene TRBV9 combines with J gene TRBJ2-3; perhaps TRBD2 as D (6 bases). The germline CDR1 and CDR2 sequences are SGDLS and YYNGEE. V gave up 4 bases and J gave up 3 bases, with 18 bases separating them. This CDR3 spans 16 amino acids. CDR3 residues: CASSQEGAGLTDTQYF. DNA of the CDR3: TGTGCCAGCAGCCAGGAAGGGGCGGGGCTTACAGATACGCAGTATTTT. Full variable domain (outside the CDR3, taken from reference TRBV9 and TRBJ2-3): DSGVTQTPKHLITATGQRVTLRCSPRSGDLSVYWYQQSLDQGLQFLIQYYNGEERAKGNILERFSAQQFPDLHSELNLSSLELGDSALYFCASSQEGAGLTDTQYFGPGTRLTVL.

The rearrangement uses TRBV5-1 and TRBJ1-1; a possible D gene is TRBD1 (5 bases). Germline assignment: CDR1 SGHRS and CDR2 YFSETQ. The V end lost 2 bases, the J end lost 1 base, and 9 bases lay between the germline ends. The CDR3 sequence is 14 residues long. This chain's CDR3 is CASSFWQGNTEAFF. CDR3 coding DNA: TGCGCCAGCAGCTTCTGGCAGGGGAACACTGAAGCTTTCTTT.

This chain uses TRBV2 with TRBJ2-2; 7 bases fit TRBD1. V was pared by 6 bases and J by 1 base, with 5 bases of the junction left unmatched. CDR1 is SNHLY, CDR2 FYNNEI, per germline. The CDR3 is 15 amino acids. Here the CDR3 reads CASRMTGQNTGELFF. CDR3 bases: TGTGCCAGCAGGATGACAGGGCAGAACACCGGGGAGCTGTTTTTT.

Here the CDR3 DNA reads TGTGCCACCAGCAGGGACAGGTCGTTTGGCTACACCTTC. This codes for CATSRDRSFGYTF. This chain connects TRBV15 to TRBJ1-2, with TRBD1 matching 7 bases. CDR1 and CDR2 from the germline V gene are LNHNV and YYDKDF (reference sequence). Trimming removed 3 bases from V and 7 bases from J; junction bases left unmatched: 5. The CDR3 sequence is 13 residues long.

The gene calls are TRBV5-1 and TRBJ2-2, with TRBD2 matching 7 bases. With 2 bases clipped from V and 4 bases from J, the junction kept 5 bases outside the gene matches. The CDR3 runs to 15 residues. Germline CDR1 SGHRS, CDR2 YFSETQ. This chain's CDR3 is CASSFWGGGTGELFF. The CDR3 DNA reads TGCGCCAGCAGCTTCTGGGGGGGAGGCACCGGGGAGCTGTTTTTT.

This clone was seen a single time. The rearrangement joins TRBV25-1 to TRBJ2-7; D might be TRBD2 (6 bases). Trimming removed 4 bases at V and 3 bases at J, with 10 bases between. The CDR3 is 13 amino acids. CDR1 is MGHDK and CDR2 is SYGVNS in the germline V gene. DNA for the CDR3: TGTGCCAGCAGTGTATCGGGGGTCTACGAGCAGTACTTC. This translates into CASSVSGVYEQYF.

The CDR3 DNA follows: TGTGCCAGCAGTCGGGGGAATGGCTACACCTTC. Amino acids: CASSRGNGYTF. V and J are TRBV25-1 and TRBJ1-2; tentatively, D is TRBD1 (5 bases). The ends were cut back, 5 bases at V and 6 bases at J, with 7 bases in the middle. CDR1 and CDR2 (germline): MGHDK, SYGVNS. The CDR3 contains 11 residues.

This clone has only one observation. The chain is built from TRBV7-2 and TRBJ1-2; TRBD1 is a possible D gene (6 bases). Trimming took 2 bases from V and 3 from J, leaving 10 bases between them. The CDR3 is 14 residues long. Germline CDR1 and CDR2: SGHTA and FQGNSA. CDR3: CASSLRTVDYGYTF. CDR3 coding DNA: TGTGCCAGCAGCTTAAGGACAGTTGACTATGGCTACACCTTC.

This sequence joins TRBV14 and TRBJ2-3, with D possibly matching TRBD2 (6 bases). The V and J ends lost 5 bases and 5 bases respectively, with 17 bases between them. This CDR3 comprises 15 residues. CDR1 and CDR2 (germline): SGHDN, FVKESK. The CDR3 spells CASSVRDSRRDTQYF. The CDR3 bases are TGTGCCAGCAGCGTCCGGGACTCAAGAAGAGATACGCAGTATTTT.

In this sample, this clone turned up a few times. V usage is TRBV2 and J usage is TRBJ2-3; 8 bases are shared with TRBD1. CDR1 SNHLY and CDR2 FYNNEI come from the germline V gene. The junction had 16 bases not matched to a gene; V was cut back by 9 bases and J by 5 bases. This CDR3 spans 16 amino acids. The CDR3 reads CASTETGGRGQDTQYF. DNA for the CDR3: TGTGCCAGTACAGAGACCGGGGGCAGGGGGCAAGATACGCAGTATTTT.

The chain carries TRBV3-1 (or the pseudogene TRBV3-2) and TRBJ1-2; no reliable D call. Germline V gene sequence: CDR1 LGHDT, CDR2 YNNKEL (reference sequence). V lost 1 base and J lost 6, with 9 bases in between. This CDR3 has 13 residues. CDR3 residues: CASSQARSDGYTF. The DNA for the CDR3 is TGTGCCAGCAGCCAAGCCAGGTCGGATGGCTACACCTTC.

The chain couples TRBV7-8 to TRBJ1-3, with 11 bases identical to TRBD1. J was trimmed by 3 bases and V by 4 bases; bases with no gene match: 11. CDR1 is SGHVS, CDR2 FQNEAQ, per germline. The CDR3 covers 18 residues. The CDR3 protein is CASSSVRGQGAGGNTIYF. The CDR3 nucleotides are TGTGCCAGCAGCTCCGTAAGAGGACAGGGGGCTGGTGGAAACACCATATATTTT.

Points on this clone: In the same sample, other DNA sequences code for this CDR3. The CDR3 here is CASSRRSSYEQYF. The CDR3 DNA reads TGTGCCAGCAGCCGGCGGAGCTCCTACGAGCAGTACTTC. V gene TRBV7-2 combines with J gene TRBJ2-7, with D unclear. Germline V lookup: CDR1 SGHTA, CDR2 FQGNSA. The CDR3 totals 13 residues. With 5 bases removed from V and 0 bases from J, the gap between germline ends came to 8 bases.

DNA for the CDR3: TGTGCCAGCAGTCAGGGACTAGCGGGGGCGTCACCACAAGAGACCCAGTACTTC. Its translation: CASSQGLAGASPQETQYF. The chain employs TRBV6-6 and TRBJ2-5, with 14 bases identical to TRBD2. From germline, CDR1 is MNHNY and CDR2 SVGAGI (reference sequence). The V gene end was trimmed by 5 bases and the J gene end by 2 bases; junction bases not matched to a gene: 10. This CDR3 is built from 18 residues.

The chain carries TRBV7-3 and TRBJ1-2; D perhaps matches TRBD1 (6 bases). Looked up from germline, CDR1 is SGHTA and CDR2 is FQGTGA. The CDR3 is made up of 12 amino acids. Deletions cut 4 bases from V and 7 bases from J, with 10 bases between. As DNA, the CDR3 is TGTGCCAGCAGCTCCACAGGGCTTGGCTACACCTTC. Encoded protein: CASSSTGLGYTF.

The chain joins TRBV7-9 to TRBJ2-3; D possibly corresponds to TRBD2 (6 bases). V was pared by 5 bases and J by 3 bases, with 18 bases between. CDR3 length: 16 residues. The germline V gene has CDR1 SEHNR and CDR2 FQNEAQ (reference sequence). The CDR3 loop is CASSERAGTPTDTQYF. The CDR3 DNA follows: TGTGCCAGCAGCGAAAGGGCCGGGACTCCTACAGATACGCAGTATTTT.

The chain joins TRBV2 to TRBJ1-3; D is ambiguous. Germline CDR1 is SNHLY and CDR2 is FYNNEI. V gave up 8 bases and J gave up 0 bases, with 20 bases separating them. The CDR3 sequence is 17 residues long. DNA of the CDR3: TGTGCCAGCTTCGGGGTTAGAAAGATCCTCTCTGGAAACACCATATATTTT. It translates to CASFGVRKILSGNTIYF. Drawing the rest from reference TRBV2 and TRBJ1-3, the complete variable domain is EPEVTQTPSHQVTQMGQEVILRCVPISNHLYFYWYRQILGQKVEFLVSFYNNEISEKSEIFDDQFSVERPDGSNFTLKIRSTKLEDSAMYFCASFGVRKILSGNTIYFGEGSWLTVV.